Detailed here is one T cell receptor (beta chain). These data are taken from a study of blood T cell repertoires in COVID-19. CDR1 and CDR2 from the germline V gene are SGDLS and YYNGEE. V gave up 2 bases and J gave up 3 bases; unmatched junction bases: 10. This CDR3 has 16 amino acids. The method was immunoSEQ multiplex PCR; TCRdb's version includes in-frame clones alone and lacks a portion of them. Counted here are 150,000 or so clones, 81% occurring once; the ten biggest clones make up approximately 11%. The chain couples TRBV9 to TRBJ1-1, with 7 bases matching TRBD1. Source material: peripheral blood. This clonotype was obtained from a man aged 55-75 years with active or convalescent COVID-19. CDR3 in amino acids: CASSVWEGGGDTEAFF. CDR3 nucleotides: TGTGCCAGCAGCGTTTGGGAAGGGGGCGGGGACACTGAAGCTTTCTTT.